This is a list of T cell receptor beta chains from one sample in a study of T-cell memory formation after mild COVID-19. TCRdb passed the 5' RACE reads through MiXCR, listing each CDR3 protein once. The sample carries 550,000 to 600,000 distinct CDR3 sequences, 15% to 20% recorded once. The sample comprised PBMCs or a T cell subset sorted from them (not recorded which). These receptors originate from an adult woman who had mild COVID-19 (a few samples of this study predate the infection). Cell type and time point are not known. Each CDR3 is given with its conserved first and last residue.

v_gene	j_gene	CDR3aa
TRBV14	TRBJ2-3	CASSPHRGTGTPDTQYF
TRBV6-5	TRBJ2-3	CASSYSVGDTQYF
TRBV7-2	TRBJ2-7	CASSRKTGGIDEQYF
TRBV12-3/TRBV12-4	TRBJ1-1	CASSLKRNTEAFF
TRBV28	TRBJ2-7	CASSFGTGQYEQYF
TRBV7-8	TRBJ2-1	CASSHTGAGREQFF
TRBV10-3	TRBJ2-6	CAISESWSGANVLTF
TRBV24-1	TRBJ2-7	CATSSRTSRYEQYF
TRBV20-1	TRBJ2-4	CSARGQETLRENIQYF
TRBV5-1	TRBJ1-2	CASSLAEGQGARSYGYTF
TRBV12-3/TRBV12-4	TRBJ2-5	CASRPSGGNQETQYF
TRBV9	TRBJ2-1	CASSVDSITYNEQFF
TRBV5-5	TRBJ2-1	CASSFRTSQGGEQFF
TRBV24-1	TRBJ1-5	CATSDSGRGIGNQPQHF
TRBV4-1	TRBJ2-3	CASSRGRIDTQYF
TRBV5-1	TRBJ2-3	CASSLAEVTDTQYF
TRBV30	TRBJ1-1	CAWSRTGGTEAFF
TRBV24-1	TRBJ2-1	CATSDRGGSYNEQFF
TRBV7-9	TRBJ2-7	CASSSGLAENYEQYF
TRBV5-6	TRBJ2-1	CASTKPLAGGPVGDEQFF
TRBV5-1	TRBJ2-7	CASSRRVYGGAPYEQYF
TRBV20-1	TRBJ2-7	CSARVDNYEQYF
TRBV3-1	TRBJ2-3	CASSQEPPDDTQYF
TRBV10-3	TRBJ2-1	CAITLTGTYNEQFF
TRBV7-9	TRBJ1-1	CASSSSGWEAFF
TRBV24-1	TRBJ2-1	CATSDRTGGHEQFF
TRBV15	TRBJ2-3	CATSREATDTQYF
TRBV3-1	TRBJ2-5	CASTPRDREAETQYF
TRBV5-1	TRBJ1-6	CASSSDGLQSYNSPLHF
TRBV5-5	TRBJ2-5	CASSLGSSGGAKTQYF
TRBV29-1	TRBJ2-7	CSVAPRLSYEQYF
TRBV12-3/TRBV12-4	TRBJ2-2	CASRRQGANTGELFF
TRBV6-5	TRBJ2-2	CASSYGATRGTGELFF
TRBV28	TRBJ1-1	CATTTGATGVDTEAFF
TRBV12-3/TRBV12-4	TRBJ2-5	CASSYGGLRVEYQETQYF
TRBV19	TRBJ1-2	CASAPGVPYGYTF
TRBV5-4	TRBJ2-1	CASSWLDEQFF
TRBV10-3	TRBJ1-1	CAISETGWVTEAFF
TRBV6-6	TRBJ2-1	CASRPQGARDEQFF
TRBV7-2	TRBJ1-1	CASSRRTGYTEAFF
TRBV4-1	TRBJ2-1	CASSQFRDPTYNEQFF
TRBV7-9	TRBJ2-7	CASSLVSGTGVEQYF
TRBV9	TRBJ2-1	CASSGLGRIDYNEQFF
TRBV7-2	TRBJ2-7	CASSRGGLASYEQYF
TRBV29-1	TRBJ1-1	CSVDRGGGTEAFF
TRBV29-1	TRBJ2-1	CSVVGFDRDQRRVEQFF
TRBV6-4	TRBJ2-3	CASSDSTSSTDTQYF
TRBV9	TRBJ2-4	CASSGGRGGNIQYF
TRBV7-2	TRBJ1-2	CASSSDGASGYTF
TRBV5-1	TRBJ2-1	CASSLSSGGHNEQFF
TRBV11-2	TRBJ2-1	CASSPQPANNEQFF
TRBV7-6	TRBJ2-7	CASSFSGQGRTYEQYF
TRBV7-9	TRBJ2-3	CASRGDRGSTDTQYF